Listed below are T cell receptor beta chains from one sample, sequenced in a study of CD8+ T cells in alopecia areata. This table comes from immunoSEQ multiplex PCR, and its TCRdb copy is limited to in-frame clones, with some not included. The sample has fewer than 250,000 clones, approximately 52% seen once. This specimen was CD4+ T cells sorted from blood, taken at week 0. The receptors shown here come from a human donor with alopecia areata. The conserved cysteine and the conserved F or W are not part of the CDR3 here.

TRBV6-1 | ASSGTSGGAVFAYNEQF
TRBV7-2 | ASSSGLPEQY
TRBV25-1 | ASSAQTEAQETQY
TRBV5-5 | ASQKFLQGASYGYT
TRBV30 | AWSERQAFYGYT
TRBV7-9 | ASSLAWSAKNIQY
TRBV30 | AWSVDQTRAEAF
TRBV29-1 | SVKMVLVTGEQF
TRBV7-9 | ASSRGAYEQY
TRBV7-9 | ASSSSGGFWTEAF
TRBV2 | ASSPDNSNQPQH
TRBV18 | ASSPPLGRTNTEAF
TRBV27 | ASSSKPLYEQY
TRBV30 | AWSPGGNQPQH
TRBV5-5 | ASSLVGASYEQY
TRBV5-6 | ASSLNSDTQY
TRBV9 | ASSARDTGNTIY
TRBV5-6 | ASSLRPATEAF
TRBV30 | AWSSRGTQY
TRBV7-9 | ASSPRRPTGNGNTIY
TRBV30 | AWSAVDEQF
TRBV9 | ASSVASGWGSQGYNEQF
TRBV30 | AWSVVIDTQY